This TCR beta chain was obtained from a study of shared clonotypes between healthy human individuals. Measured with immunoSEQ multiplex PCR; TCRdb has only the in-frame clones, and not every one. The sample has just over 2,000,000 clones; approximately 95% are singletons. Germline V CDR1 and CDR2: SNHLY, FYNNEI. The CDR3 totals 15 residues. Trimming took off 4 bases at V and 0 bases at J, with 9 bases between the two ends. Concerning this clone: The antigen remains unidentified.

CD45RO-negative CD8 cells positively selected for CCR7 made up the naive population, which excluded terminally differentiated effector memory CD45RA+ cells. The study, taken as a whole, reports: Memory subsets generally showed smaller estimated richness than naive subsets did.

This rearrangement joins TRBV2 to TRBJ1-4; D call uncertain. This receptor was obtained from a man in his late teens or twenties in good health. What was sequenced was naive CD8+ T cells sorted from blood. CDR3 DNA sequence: TGTGCCAGCAGTGGAAACAGCGCAACTAATGAAAAACTGTTTTTT. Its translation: CASSGNSATNEKLFF.